Following are 8 T cell receptor beta chains from one sample sequenced in a study of T-cell memory formation after mild COVID-19. One entry per CDR3 protein, called by TCRdb with MiXCR from the 5' RACE reads. The sample has under 400,000 distinct CDR3 sequences, approximately 27% seen once. The material sequenced was PBMCs or a T cell subset sorted from them (not recorded which). The receptor set was obtained from an adult woman who had mild COVID-19 (a few samples of this study predate the infection). Cell type and time point are not known.

CDR3 protein: CATSDFHGTGYNRATDTQYF. Here the CDR3 DNA reads TGTGCCACCAGTGATTTCCACGGGACAGGGTATAATCGTGCCACAGATACGCAGTATTTT. The V call is TRBV24-1, the J call TRBJ2-3; 9 positions match TRBD1. In germline, CDR1 is KGHDR, CDR2 SFDVKD. CDR3 length: 20 residues. V lost 1 base and J lost 2; bases outside the gene matches: 15.

The chain couples TRBV5-1 to TRBJ1-1; D ambiguous. Trimming shortened V by 1 base and J by 8 bases, and 12 bases separated the two germline ends. CDR3 size: 13 residues. CDR1 and CDR2 from the germline V gene are SGHRS and YFSETQ. The CDR3 coding sequence is TGCGCCAGCAGCTTGCCCCCCTGGGGAGAAGCTTTCTTT. It translates to CASSLPPWGEAFF.

Only a few counts were recorded for this clonotype. V gene TRBV3-1 combines with J gene TRBJ1-5; D gene uncertain. Germline-derived CDR1 and CDR2 are LGHDT and YNNKEL (reference sequence). The CDR3 sequence is 13 residues long. Trimming removed 1 base from V and 7 bases from J, with 8 bases in between. This chain's CDR3 is CASSQVLAQPQHF. CDR3 DNA sequence: TGTGCCAGCAGCCAAGTCCTGGCGCAGCCCCAGCATTTT.

This rearrangement joins TRBV6-1 to TRBJ2-1; possible D gene TRBD2, 7 bases. CDR1 is MNHNS and CDR2 is SASEGT in the germline V gene. V gave up 1 base and J gave up 8 bases, with 15 bases separating them. This CDR3 region has 15 residues. CDR3 sequence (DNA): TGTGCCAGCAGTGAAGTGGGAGGGGGAGCCCATGAGCAGTTCTTC. Translating gives CASSEVGGGAHEQFF.

The chain has TRBV11-2 and TRBJ2-1; 12 nucleotides match TRBD2. The germline CDR1 and CDR2 sequences are SGHAT and FQNNGV. The CDR3 sequence is 15 residues long. Losses at the gene ends were 5 bases for V and 9 bases for J; bases not matched to a gene: 8. In DNA form, the CDR3 reads TGTGCCAGCAGCCCCACTAGCGGGAGGCCCCGTGAGCAGTTCTTC. It specifies CASSPTSGRPREQFF.

V is TRBV6-2 or TRBV6-3 and J is TRBJ2-5; 9 bases agree with TRBD2. The CDR3 has 16 residues. Germline V gives CDR1 MNHEY, CDR2 SVGEGT. V lost 5 bases and J lost 5; bases outside the gene matches: 12. CDR3 coding DNA: TGTGCCAGCAGTCCCGTCGCGGGAGGGCCGGGGGAGACCCAGTACTTC. It encodes CASSPVAGGPGETQYF.

This chain connects TRBV5-1 to TRBJ2-7; D is possibly TRBD1 (6 bases). The V end lost 0 bases, the J end lost 2 bases, and 15 bases lay between the germline ends. Germline CDR1 is SGHRS and CDR2 is YFSETQ. The CDR3 consists of 16 residues. For the CDR3, the DNA is TGCGCCAGCAGCTTGGCAGGGGATTGGGCCCCCTACGAGCAGTACTTC. Protein sequence: CASSLAGDWAPYEQYF.

The chain is built from TRBV2 and TRBJ2-6; maybe TRBD1 (5 bases). Germline values: CDR1 SNHLY, CDR2 FYNNEI. The CDR3 runs 15 residues. Trimming cost V 10 bases and J 2 bases, with 15 bases left between them. The CDR3 loop is CATGPGQAGANVLTF. The CDR3 DNA reads as TGTGCCACCGGCCCAGGGCAAGCTGGGGCCAACGTCCTGACTTTC. Using reference TRBV2 and TRBJ2-6 for the parts outside the CDR3, the full variable domain is EPEVTQTPSHQVTQMGQEVILRCVPISNHLYFYWYRQILGQKVEFLVSFYNNEISEKSEIFDDQFSVERPDGSNFTLKIRSTKLEDSAMYFCATGPGQAGANVLTFGAGSRLTVL.